This is a list of T cell receptor beta chains from one sample in a study of blood T cell repertoires in COVID-19. TCRdb's copy holds only in-frame clones and misses some; the assay was immunoSEQ multiplex PCR. The sample lists over 150,000 clones, approximately 86% seen once, with roughly 0.57% in the top ten. The sample taken for sequencing was peripheral blood. The source of these receptors is a man in his sixties with COVID-19, enrolled during active disease. Each CDR3 is given with its conserved first and last residue.

v_call: TRBV9
j_call: TRBJ1-4
cdr3_aa: CASSPSVGGINEKLFF

v_call: TRBV6-2/TRBV6-3
j_call: TRBJ2-7
cdr3_aa: CASSYYRDSSYEQYF

v_call: TRBV6-6
j_call: TRBJ2-1
cdr3_aa: CASSYTGQGARHEQFF

v_call: TRBV6-1
j_call: TRBJ1-1
cdr3_aa: CASSESAERAFF

v_call: TRBV12-5
j_call: TRBJ2-1
cdr3_aa: CASGSRRRDGNEQFF

v_call: TRBV18
j_call: TRBJ1-2
cdr3_aa: CASSPPAGNYGYTF

v_call: TRBV5-5
j_call: TRBJ2-3
cdr3_aa: CASSLGAGTGDTDTQYF

v_call: TRBV2
j_call: TRBJ1-1
cdr3_aa: CASRIRVNTEAFF

v_call: TRBV6-5
j_call: TRBJ2-2
cdr3_aa: CASSWTGVAAAGELFF

v_call: TRBV7-2
j_call: TRBJ2-5
cdr3_aa: CASSAQGTGGFGETQYF

v_call: TRBV7-3
j_call: TRBJ2-1
cdr3_aa: CASSLTGLAENNEQFF

v_call: TRBV6-6
j_call: TRBJ1-4
cdr3_aa: CASRQQEFNEKLFF

v_call: TRBV7-8
j_call: TRBJ1-6
cdr3_aa: CASSLGQGRISPLHF

v_call: TRBV24-1
j_call: TRBJ2-3
cdr3_aa: CATSDIAGVADTQYF

v_call: TRBV9
j_call: TRBJ1-3
cdr3_aa: CASSPAPWDSGNTIYF

v_call: TRBV5-4
j_call: TRBJ2-1
cdr3_aa: CASRRQGAVNEQFF

v_call: TRBV7-9
j_call: TRBJ1-5
cdr3_aa: CASSPGQGGNQPQHF

v_call: TRBV19
j_call: TRBJ1-4
cdr3_aa: CASSVETAYNEKLFF

v_call: TRBV19
j_call: TRBJ2-3
cdr3_aa: CASSIGGRAVGTDTQYF

v_call: TRBV19
j_call: TRBJ1-2
cdr3_aa: CASSSGQSNYGYTF